This TCR beta chain is drawn from a study of blood T cell repertoires in COVID-19 (TCRdb year 2020). Broadly, across the study: The collaborator samples originated in the United States, Italy and Spain and spanned the acute and convalescent phases of COVID-19. Samples came from the ongoing ImmuneRACE study (first 160 participants) plus 1,254 subjects from 6 global collaborators. The repertoires were released in a freely available public database meant as a resource for research on the immune response to SARS-CoV-2. The sample metadata nearly always contained a de-identified subject ID, COVID-19 status, age in years and sex. The dataset comprised deeply sampled blood TCRbeta repertoires from subjects exposed to, actively infected with, or recovered from COVID-19. HLA class I and class II types, where available, came from metadata supplied by the sample provider rather than from assay-based typing. The prospective study material was composed of cDNA or gDNA derived from T cells, B-cell-depleted T cells, or PBMCs.

Results the study describes overall, beyond this receptor: Clinical and demographic metadata were provided uncurated, with the amount varying by source and participant.

CDR3 length: 11 amino acids, cysteine to phenylalanine. Left in the record is the CDR3 DNA by itself, 33 bases read in frame from the first base. For CDR1 and CDR2, the germline V gene lists SGHRS and YFSETQ. A distance of 4 bases separates the germline ends of V and J, which lose 5 bases and 2 bases respectively. As regards this clone: Its antigen specificity is not known. No much larger clone exists at a distance of one base, and base qualities are not known.

Participants in the prospective study were enrolled through a virtual design, were aged roughly 18 to 100 years, and lived in roughly 26 United States geographic areas. In the prospective study, cohorts were assigned on the basis of participant-reported clinical history obtained from a screening survey and a study questionnaire. ImmuneRACE Cohort 3 recovered participants were defined by two consecutive negative NP/OP PCR tests, healthcare professional clearance, or symptom resolution. Each participant in the prospective study had whole blood, serum and a nasopharyngeal or oropharyngeal swab collected by mobile phlebotomists. Prospective study participants could optionally give additional blood draws and questionnaires over an approximately two-month period. Blood samples from the prospective study were shipped frozen or at room temperature prior to DNA extraction. The immunoSEQ Assay, a bias-controlled multiplex PCR, was used to amplify TCRbeta CDR3 regions from genomic DNA. For the original study's pipeline: Within the assay, amplification of reference gene primers was used to estimate how many nucleated cells each sample contained. Sequence reads were collapsed and filtered to measure the absolute abundance of every unique TCRbeta CDR3 rearrangement. For each sample, productive Simpson clonality was calculated by taking the square root of Simpson's diversity index across productive rearrangements. In TCRdb, the immuneACCESS table is reduced to in-frame sequences with V and J assigned. These tables do not hold every clone; where another copy was compared, an unresolved V gene accounts for under half, and the others remain unexplained. The V and J calls and the clone size are those of that table, but D and trimming were determined from the DNA. Within this sample are about 180,000 clones, with approximately 78% of them counted one time only. The ten largest account for 15% to 20% of the sample.

Recombination connected TRBV5-1 to TRBJ2-5; the D gene identity is not certain. This sequence was found in a woman in her forties or fifties who had recovered from COVID-19. The sample comprised PBMCs or T cells enriched from blood (not recorded which). The nucleotide sequence reads TGCGCCAGCAGTATACAAGAGACCCAGTACTTC. It translates to CASSIQETQYF.